This T cell receptor beta chain was sequenced for a study of T cell responses to AZD1222 COVID-19 vaccine. The length of the CDR3 is 15 residues. With 0 bases removed from V and 7 bases from J, the gap between germline ends came to 14 bases. CDR1 is SGHRS and CDR2 is YFSETQ in the germline V gene. Some clones are missing from TCRdb's copy, which holds only in-frame ones; the method was immunoSEQ multiplex PCR. The data hold about 140,000 clones, with approximately 92% observed a single time. The TCR was taken from an adult who received the AZD1222 COVID-19 vaccine. Source: peripheral blood, taken 28 days after the second AZD1222 dose. The rearrangement links TRBV5-1 to TRBJ2-1; D ambiguous. The CDR3 sequence is CASSLDPGEANEQFF. CDR3 sequence (DNA): TGCGCCAGCAGCTTGGATCCAGGCGAAGCTAATGAGCAGTTCTTC.